Shown below are 7 T cell receptor beta chains from a single sample sequenced in a study of memory CD4+ T cells and cytomegalovirus serostatus. Single viable CD3+CD4+CD8-CD45RO+ cells were sorted as the memory CD4+ T cells. Data came from immunoSEQ multiplex PCR; TCRdb stores just in-frame clones and leaves some out. This sample has approximately 92,000 clones; roughly 80% occur once, and the top ten carry approximately 4%. The sample consisted of memory CD4+ T cells from blood. These receptors were collected from an adult in good health and CMV-seropositive.

The rearrangement links TRBV11-2 to TRBJ2-5, with 10 bases that match TRBD2. CDR1 is SGHAT and CDR2 is FQNNGV in the germline V gene. The CDR3 is 15 amino acids. V lost 5 bases and J lost 5; bases outside the gene matches: 8. This chain's CDR3 is CASSQSSGSLETQYF. Written as DNA, the CDR3 is TGTGCCAGCAGCCAGTCTAGCGGGAGTCTCGAGACCCAGTACTTC.

V gene TRBV5-6 combines with J gene TRBJ2-1; 9 nucleotides line up with TRBD2. Germline V CDR1 and CDR2: SGHDT, YYEEEE. The CDR3 totals 16 residues. Trimming removed 0 bases from V and 5 bases from J; junction bases left unmatched: 6. CDR3 in amino acids: CASSLVAASGNNEQFF. DNA of the CDR3: TGTGCCAGCAGCTTGGTGGCGGCTAGCGGGAACAATGAGCAGTTCTTC.

The genes are TRBV9 and TRBJ2-3; D remains unclear. The V gene's germline CDR1 is SGDLS and CDR2 YYNGEE. V lost 4 bases, J lost 2 bases, and 17 bases lay in between. CDR3 size: 16 residues. CDR3 DNA: TGTGCCAGCAGCCCCACCCCCGGTCAGCCCACAGATACGCAGTATTTT. Translated: CASSPTPGQPTDTQYF.

The V call is TRBV5-1, the J call TRBJ2-2; D not resolved. This CDR3 has 16 residues. The V gene's germline CDR1 is SGHRS and CDR2 YFSETQ. V dropped 0 bases and J dropped 3 bases, with 12 bases sitting between them. The chain's CDR3 is CASSLAVSADTGELFF. DNA for the CDR3: TGCGCCAGCAGCTTGGCCGTGTCAGCCGACACCGGGGAGCTGTTTTTT.

This clone appeared a single time. The chain uses TRBV9 and TRBJ1-4; a weak D match, TRBD1 (5 bases). Trimming stripped 2 bases from V and 5 bases from J, with 10 bases between. Per the germline V gene, CDR1 is SGDLS and CDR2 is YYNGEE. This CDR3 has 14 amino acids. CDR3 nucleotide sequence: TGTGCCAGCAGCGTCCAGGGTCACAATGAAAAACTGTTTTTT. Translation gives CASSVQGHNEKLFF.

The chain uses TRBV29-1 and TRBJ2-5, with D tentatively TRBD1 (6 bases). The germline V gene has CDR1 SQVTM and CDR2 ANQGSEA. This CDR3 region has 13 residues. Trimming pared 0 bases from V and 5 bases from J, leaving 10 bases between. Here the CDR3 reads CSVEDLQGETQYF. The CDR3 region has the DNA TGCAGCGTTGAAGATCTTCAGGGGGAGACCCAGTACTTC.

This clone was counted only a few times. The chain joins TRBV2 to TRBJ1-5; 7 bases are shared with TRBD1. In germline, CDR1 is SNHLY, CDR2 FYNNEI. CDR3 length: 14 residues. After removal of 5 bases from V and 1 base from J, the junction contained 2 bases not matched to a gene. For the CDR3, the DNA is TGTGCCAGCAGTTCACAGGGGAGCAATCAGCCCCAGCATTTT. Protein: CASSSQGSNQPQHF.